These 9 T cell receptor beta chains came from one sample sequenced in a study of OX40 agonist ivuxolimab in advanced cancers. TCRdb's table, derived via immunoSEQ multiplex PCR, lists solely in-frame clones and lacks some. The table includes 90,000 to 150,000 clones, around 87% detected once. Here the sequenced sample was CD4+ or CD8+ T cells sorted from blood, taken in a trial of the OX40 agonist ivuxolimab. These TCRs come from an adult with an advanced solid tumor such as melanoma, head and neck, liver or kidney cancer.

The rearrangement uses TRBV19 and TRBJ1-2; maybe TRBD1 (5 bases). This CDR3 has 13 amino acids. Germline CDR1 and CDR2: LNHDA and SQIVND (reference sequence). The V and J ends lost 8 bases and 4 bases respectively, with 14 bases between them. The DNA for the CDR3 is TGTGCCAGTGGCCTCGGAGGGGCCTATGGCTACACCTTC. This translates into CASGLGGAYGYTF. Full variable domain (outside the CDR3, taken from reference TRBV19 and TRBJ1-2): DGGITQSPKYLFRKEGQNVTLSCEQNLNHDAMYWYRQDPGQGLRLIYYSQIVNDFQKGDIAEGYSVSREKKESFPLTVTSAQKNPTAFYLCASGLGGAYGYTFGSGTRLTVV.

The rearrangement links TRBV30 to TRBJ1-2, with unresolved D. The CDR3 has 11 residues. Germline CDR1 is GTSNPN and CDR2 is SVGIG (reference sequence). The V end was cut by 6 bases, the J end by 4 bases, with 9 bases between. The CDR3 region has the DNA TGTGCCTGCAGGTCCGCCTATGGCTACACCTTC. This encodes CACRSAYGYTF.

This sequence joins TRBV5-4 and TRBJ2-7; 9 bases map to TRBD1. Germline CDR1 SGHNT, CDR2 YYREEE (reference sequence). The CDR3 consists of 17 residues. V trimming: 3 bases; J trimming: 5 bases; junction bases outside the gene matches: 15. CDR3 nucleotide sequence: TGTGCCAGCAGCTGGGGATTAGTTGGGACAGGGTCGAACGAGCAGTACTTC. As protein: CASSWGLVGTGSNEQYF.

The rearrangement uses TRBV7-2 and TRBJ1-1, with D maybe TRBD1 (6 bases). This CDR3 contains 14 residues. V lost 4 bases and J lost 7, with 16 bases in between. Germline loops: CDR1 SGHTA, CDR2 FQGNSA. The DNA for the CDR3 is TGTGCCAGCAGCTCCCTTCAGGGGATCGGTGAAGCTTTCTTT. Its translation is CASSSLQGIGEAFF.

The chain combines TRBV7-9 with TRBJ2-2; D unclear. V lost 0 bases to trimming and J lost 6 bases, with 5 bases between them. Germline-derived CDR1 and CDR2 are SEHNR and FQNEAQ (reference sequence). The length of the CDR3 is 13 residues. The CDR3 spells CASSLAGSGELFF. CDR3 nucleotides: TGTGCCAGCAGCTTAGCGGGGTCCGGGGAGCTGTTTTTT.

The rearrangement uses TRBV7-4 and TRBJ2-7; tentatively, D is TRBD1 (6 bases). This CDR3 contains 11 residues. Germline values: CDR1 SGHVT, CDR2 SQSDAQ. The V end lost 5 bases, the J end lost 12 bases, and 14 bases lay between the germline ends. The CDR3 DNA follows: TGTGCCAGCAGCACGCACAGGGCGCCGTACTTC. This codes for CASSTHRAPYF. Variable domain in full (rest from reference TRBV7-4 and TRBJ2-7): GAGVSQSPRYKVAKRGRDVALRCDSISGHVTLYWYRQTLGQGSEVLTYSQSDAQRDKSGRPSGRFSAERPERSVSTLKIQRTEQGDSAVYLCASSTHRAPYFGPGTRLTVT.

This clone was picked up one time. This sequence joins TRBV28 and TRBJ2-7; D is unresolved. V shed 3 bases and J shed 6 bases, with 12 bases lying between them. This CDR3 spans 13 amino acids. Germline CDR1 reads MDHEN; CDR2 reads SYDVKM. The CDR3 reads CASSFNAIREQYF. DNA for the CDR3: TGTGCCAGCAGTTTCAACGCCATCCGCGAGCAGTACTTC.

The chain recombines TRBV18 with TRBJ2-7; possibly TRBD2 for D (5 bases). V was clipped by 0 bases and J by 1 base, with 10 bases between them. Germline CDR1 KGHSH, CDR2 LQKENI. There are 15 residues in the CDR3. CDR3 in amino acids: CASSPPDRGSYEQYF. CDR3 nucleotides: TGTGCCAGCTCACCACCCGACCGGGGATCCTACGAGCAGTACTTC.

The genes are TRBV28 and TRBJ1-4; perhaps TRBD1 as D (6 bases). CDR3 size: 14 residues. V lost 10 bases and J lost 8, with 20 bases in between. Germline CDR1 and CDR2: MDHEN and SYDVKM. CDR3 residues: CATVRDTSGEKLFF. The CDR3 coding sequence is TGTGCCACCGTGCGGGACACCAGCGGGGAAAAACTGTTTTTT.